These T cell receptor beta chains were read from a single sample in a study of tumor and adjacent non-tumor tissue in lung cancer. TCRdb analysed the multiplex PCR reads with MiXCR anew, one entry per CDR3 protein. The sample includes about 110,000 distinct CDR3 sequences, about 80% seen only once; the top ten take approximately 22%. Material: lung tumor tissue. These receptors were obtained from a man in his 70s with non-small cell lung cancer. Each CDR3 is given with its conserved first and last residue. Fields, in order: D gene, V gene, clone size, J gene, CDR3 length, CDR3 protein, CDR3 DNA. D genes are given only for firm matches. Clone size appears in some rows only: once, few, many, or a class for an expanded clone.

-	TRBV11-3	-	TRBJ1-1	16	CACSLKAGWMNTEAFF	TGTGCCTGCAGCCTAAAGGCAGGGTGGATGAACACTGAAGCTTTCTTT
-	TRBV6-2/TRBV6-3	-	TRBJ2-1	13	CASNPKGKDERFF	TGTGCCAGCAACCCTAAAGGGAAGGATGAGCGGTTCTTC
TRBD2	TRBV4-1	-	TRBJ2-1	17	CTSSQPTSGRINNEQFF	TGCACCAGCAGCCAACCTACAAGCGGGAGAATCAACAATGAGCAGTTCTTC
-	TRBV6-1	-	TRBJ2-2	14	CASSELMGTGELSF	TGTGCCAGCAGTGAATTGATGGGCACCGGGGAACTGTCTTTT
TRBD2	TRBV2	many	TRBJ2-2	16	CASSDLAGGNTGELFF	TGTGCCAGCAGTGATCTAGCGGGGGGGAACACCGGGGAGCTGTTTTTT
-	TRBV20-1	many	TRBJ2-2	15	CSARVGDKNTGELFF	TGCAGTGCTAGAGTTGGGGACAAAAACACCGGGGAGCTGTTTTTT
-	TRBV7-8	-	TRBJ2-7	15	CASSYMLTGMSEQYF	TGTGCCAGCAGTTACATGTTAACGGGGATGAGCGAGCAGTACTTC
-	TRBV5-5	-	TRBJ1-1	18	CAGSYKPGQGAGMTEVFF	TGTGCCGGCAGTTACAAGCCGGGACAAGGGGCGGGTATGACTGAAGTTTTCTTT
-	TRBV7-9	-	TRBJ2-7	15	CARSFQLVGVFEQYF	TGTGCCAGGAGCTTCCAACTAGTGGGGGTATTCGAGCAGTACTTC
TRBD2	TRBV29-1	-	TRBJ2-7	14	CCVSYLSGRSEQYF	TGCTGCGTAAGTTATCTTAGCGGGAGAAGCGAGCAGTACTTC
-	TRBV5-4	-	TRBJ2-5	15	CTSSLDWGEGGTQYF	TGTACCAGCAGCTTGGACTGGGGGGAGGGGGGGACCCAGTACTTC
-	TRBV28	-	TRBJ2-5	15	CASTTFQCAEETQYF	TGTGCCAGCACTACATTTCAGTGTGCGGAGGAGACCCAGTACTTC
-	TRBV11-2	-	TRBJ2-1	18	CDSISHVRDWASYNEQFF	TGTGACAGCATCTCACATGTGCGGGACTGGGCCTCCTACAATGAGCAGTTCTTC
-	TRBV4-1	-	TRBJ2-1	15	CASSRVGVGNNEQFF	TGTGCCAGCAGCCGCGTTGGAGTGGGGAACAATGAGCAGTTCTTC
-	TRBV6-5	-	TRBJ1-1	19	CASSYHSRVSSSANAEAFF	TGTGCCAGCAGTTACCACTCGAGGGTATCCTCTTCCGCGAACGCTGAAGCTTTCTTT
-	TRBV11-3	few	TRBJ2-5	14	CASASGQGRETQYF	TGTGCCAGCGCTTCCGGCCAGGGGCGGGAGACTCAGTACTTC
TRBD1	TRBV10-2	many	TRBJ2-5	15	CASSPATGPGETQYF	TGCGCCAGCAGCCCCGCGACAGGGCCCGGTGAGACCCAGTACTTC
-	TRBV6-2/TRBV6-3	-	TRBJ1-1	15	CASGSRAGARTEAFF	TGTGCCAGCGGCTCTCGTGCAGGGGCCAGGACTGAAGCTTTCTTT
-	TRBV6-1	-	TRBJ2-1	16	CASTVRRGTGSNEQFF	TGTGCCAGCACTGTAAGGAGGGGCACCGGGTCCAATGAGCAGTTCTTC
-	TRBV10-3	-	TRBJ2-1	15	CAISQKGNSHNEQVF	TGTGCCATCAGCCAAAAGGGGAACTCCCACAATGAGCAGGTCTTC
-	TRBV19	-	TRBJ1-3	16	CASSLMDSYSGNTIYF	TGTGCCAGTAGTCTAATGGACAGCTACTCTGGAAACACCATATATTTT
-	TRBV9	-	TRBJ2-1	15	CASNVAQGAYNEQFF	-
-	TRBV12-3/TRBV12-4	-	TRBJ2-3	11	CAISLRDTEYF	TGTGCCATCAGTTTACGGGATACGGAATATTTT
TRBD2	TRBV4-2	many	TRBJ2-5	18	CASSQELAGGRAQETQYF	TGTGCCAGCAGCCAAGAACTAGCGGGGGGGAGGGCCCAAGAGACCCAGTACTTC
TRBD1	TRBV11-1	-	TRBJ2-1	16	CASSPRTGQGAHEQFF	TGTGCCAGCAGCCCCCGGACGGGACAGGGGGCACATGAGCAGTTCTTC
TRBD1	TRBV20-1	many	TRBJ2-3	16	CSARDYGTGSTDTQYF	TGCAGTGCTAGAGACTACGGGACAGGTAGCACAGATACGCAGTATTTT
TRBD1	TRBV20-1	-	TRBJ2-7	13	CSARTGHSNEQYF	TGCAGTGCTAGGACAGGGCACTCCAACGAGCAATACTTC
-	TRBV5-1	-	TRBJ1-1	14	CTSSLVRTNTEAFF	TGCACCAGCAGCTTGGTCAGAACGAACACTGAAGCTTTCTTT
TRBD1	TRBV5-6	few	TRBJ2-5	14	CASRRDRGREIQYF	TGTGCCAGCAGACGGGACAGGGGGCGCGAGATCCAGTACTTC
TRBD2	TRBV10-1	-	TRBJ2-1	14	CASNPLRGGFEQFF	TGCGCCAGTAACCCCCTCCGGGGGGGCTTTGAGCAGTTCTTC
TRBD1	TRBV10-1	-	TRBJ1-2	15	CASSERTGQSYGYTF	TGCGCCAGCAGTGAGAGGACAGGCCAATCCTATGGCTACACCTTC
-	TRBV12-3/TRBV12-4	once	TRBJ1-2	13	CANSLKAAYGYTF	TGTGCCAACAGCTTAAAGGCTGCATATGGCTACACCTTC
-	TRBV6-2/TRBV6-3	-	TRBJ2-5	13	CASGEQSGGTQYF	TGTGCCAGCGGTGAACAAAGTGGGGGGACTCAGTACTTC
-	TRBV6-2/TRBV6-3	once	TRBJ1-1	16	CASSFTRGARGTESFF	TGTGCCAGCAGTTTCACTCGCGGGGCAAGAGGGACTGAATCTTTCTTT
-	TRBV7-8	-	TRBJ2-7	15	CSSSQRLAGSYEQYF	TGTTCCAGCAGCCAACGACTGGCGGGCAGCTACGAGCAGTACTTC
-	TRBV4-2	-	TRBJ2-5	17	CTSSPMSGRQFEETQYF	TGTACCAGCAGCCCAATGTCCGGAAGACAATTTGAAGAGACCCAGTACTTC
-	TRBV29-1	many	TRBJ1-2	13	CSVRREGGYGYTF	TGCAGCGTCCGAAGGGAGGGGGGTTATGGCTACACCTTC
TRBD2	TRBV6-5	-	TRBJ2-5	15	CASNLIAGVEETQYF	TGTGCCAGCAACCTCATAGCGGGAGTAGAAGAGACCCAGTACTTC
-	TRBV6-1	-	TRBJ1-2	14	CASSVDWEPYGYTF	TGTGCCAGCAGTGTCGACTGGGAACCTTATGGCTACACCTTC
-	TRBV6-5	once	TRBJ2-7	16	CASSFLGSGGNYEQYF	TGTGCCAGCAGTTTCCTAGGGTCCGGGGGCAATTACGAGCAGTACTTC
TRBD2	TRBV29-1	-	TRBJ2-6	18	CSVVGKRGGPSGANFLAF	TGCAGCGTTGTGGGGAAAAGGGGAGGGCCCTCTGGGGCCAACTTCCTGGCTTTC
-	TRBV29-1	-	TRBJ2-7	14	CSVKGAGPTYEQYF	TGCAGCGTTAAAGGGGCGGGACCGACCTACGAGCAATACTTC
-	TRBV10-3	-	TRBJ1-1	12	CAISERDIEAFF	TGTGCCATCAGTGAGCGCGACATTGAGGCTTTCTTT
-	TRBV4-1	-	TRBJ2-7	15	CASSQENRQTYEQYF	TGTGCCAGCAGCCAAGAAAATCGGCAGACCTACGAGCAGTACTTC
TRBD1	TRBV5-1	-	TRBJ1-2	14	CANSYGQEFYGYTF	TGCGCCAACAGCTACGGACAGGAGTTCTATGGCTACACCTTC
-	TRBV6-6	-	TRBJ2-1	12	CASRYFQDEQFF	TGTGCCAGCAGATACTTTCAGGATGAGCAGTTCTTC